These 22 T cell receptor beta chains came from one sample sequenced in a study of blood T cell repertoires in COVID-19. Generated by immunoSEQ multiplex PCR, the TCRdb table keeps only in-frame clones and is missing some. The sample holds 410,000 or so clones, 86% seen once. Sequencing was carried out using peripheral blood. The origin of the receptors is a woman in her 30s with active or convalescent COVID-19.

A note on this clone: A much larger clone lies a single base off, so this may be a read error. Distinct nucleotide sequences in the sample also encode this CDR3. V usage is TRBV9 and J usage is TRBJ1-2, with D perhaps matching TRBD1 (5 bases). The germline V gene has CDR1 SGDLS and CDR2 YYNGEE. With 1 base removed from V and 1 base from J, the gap between germline ends came to 5 bases. This CDR3 comprises 13 residues. This CDR3 is CASSVQGNYGYTF. The CDR3 bases are TGTGCCAGCAGCGTACAGGGTAACTATGGCTACACCTTC.

This rearrangement joins TRBV2 to TRBJ1-5; D gene uncertain. This CDR3 comprises 13 residues. Germline V gene data show CDR1 as SNHLY and CDR2 as FYNNEI. Trimming removed 8 bases from V and 4 bases from J, with 12 bases in between. The DNA for the CDR3 is TGTGCCAGCGGAGGCGGGAGGAATCAGCCCCAGCATTTT. It yields the protein CASGGGRNQPQHF.

The chain employs TRBV9 and TRBJ2-2; D unclear. Trimming took 4 bases from V and 5 from J, leaving 12 bases between them. The CDR3 is 14 residues long. The germline gives CDR1 SGDLS, CDR2 YYNGEE. CDR3 sequence reads: CASSPRPETGELFF. DNA of the CDR3: TGTGCCAGCAGCCCTAGGCCGGAGACCGGGGAGCTGTTTTTT.

The genes are TRBV19 and TRBJ2-7, with D maybe TRBD2 (5 bases). The CDR3 spans 12 residues. Trimming left V 4 bases short and J 7 bases short, with 11 bases between. The germline CDR1 and CDR2 sequences are LNHDA and SQIVND (reference sequence). CDR3 sequence (DNA): TGTGCCAGTAGTAACAGCGGATGGGAGCAGTACTTC. It specifies CASSNSGWEQYF.

The V and J genes are TRBV20-1 and TRBJ2-1; possible D gene TRBD2, 5 bases. The V gene's germline CDR1 is DFQATT and CDR2 SNEGSKA (reference sequence). V was cut by 5 bases and J by 9 bases, with 11 bases left in between. The CDR3 is made up of 11 amino acids. The CDR3: CSAEGSVEQFF. CDR3 in DNA: TGCAGTGCTGAGGGTTCAGTTGAGCAGTTCTTC.

This chain connects TRBV7-2 to TRBJ2-1; 12 bases agree with TRBD2. V lost 3 bases to trimming and J lost 7 bases; unmatched junction nucleotides: 4. Germline CDR1 is SGHTA and CDR2 is FQGNSA. This CDR3 is 15 amino acids long. CDR3: CASSLELAGGNEQFF. The CDR3 DNA follows: TGTGCCAGCAGCTTGGAGCTAGCGGGAGGGAATGAGCAGTTCTTC.

The chain carries TRBV6-5 and TRBJ2-5, with a weak D call TRBD1 (5 bases). This CDR3 has 14 residues. V was pared by 2 bases and J by 7 bases, with 14 bases between. The V gene's germline CDR1 is MNHEY and CDR2 SVGAGI. This CDR3 is CASSYGQGLGTQYF. CDR3 DNA sequence: TGTGCCAGCAGTTACGGCCAGGGTTTGGGGACCCAGTACTTC.

This clone was seen a handful of times. This chain uses TRBV7-2 with TRBJ1-2; 10 bases align to TRBD1. Trimming at V came to 2 bases and at J to 3 bases, leaving 3 bases not matched to a gene. Germline V gives CDR1 SGHTA, CDR2 FQGNSA. The CDR3 loop spans 15 amino acids. In DNA form, the CDR3 reads TGTGCCAGCAGCTTACGACAGGGGGCGGACTATGGCTACACCTTC. Amino acid sequence: CASSLRQGADYGYTF.

This rearrangement joins TRBV6-1 to TRBJ1-2, with a tentative D call TRBD1 (5 bases). Trimming took off 2 bases at V and 7 bases at J, with 17 bases between the two ends. Germline V gene data show CDR1 as MNHNS and CDR2 as SASEGT. The CDR3 loop spans 15 amino acids. The CDR3 loop reads CASSESSGNVRGYTF. The CDR3 DNA follows: TGTGCCAGCAGTGAATCGTCAGGGAATGTTCGTGGCTACACCTTC.

The chain is built from TRBV11-2 and TRBJ2-7, with 11 bases matching TRBD2. The J segment lost 7 bases and the V segment lost 2 bases, leaving 7 bases of the junction unmatched. The germline V gene has CDR1 SGHAT and CDR2 FQNNGV. The CDR3 has 15 amino acids. The CDR3 DNA is TGTGCCAGCAGCTTACTTCTAGCGGGAGGACAGGAGCAGTACTTC. Amino acid sequence: CASSLLLAGGQEQYF.

This clone was counted only a few times. The rearrangement links TRBV11-2 to TRBJ2-4, with 10 bases identical to TRBD1. CDR3 length: 15 residues. The ends lost 4 bases at V and 3 bases at J; junction bases unmatched: 3. The germline CDR1 and CDR2 sequences are SGHAT and FQNNGV. CDR3 nucleotide sequence: TGTGCCAGCAGCTCGGGACAGGGGTTCAAAAACATTCAGTACTTC. Translation gives CASSSGQGFKNIQYF.

The chain uses TRBV11-2 and TRBJ2-7; D remains ambiguous. The V gene's germline CDR1 is SGHAT and CDR2 FQNNGV. The CDR3 is 12 amino acids. With 4 bases removed from V and 6 bases from J, the gap between germline ends came to 10 bases. CDR3 coding DNA: TGTGCCAGCAGCTCCGTCGGGTTCGAGCAGTACTTC. Translation: CASSSVGFEQYF.

The J gene is TRBJ2-5, the V gene TRBV27; TRBD1 matches at 11 bases. V trimming: 5 bases; J trimming: 5 bases; junction bases outside the gene matches: 4. CDR3 length: 14 residues. Germline CDR1 is MNHEY and CDR2 is SMNVEV (reference sequence). In DNA, the CDR3 is TGTGCCAGCAGTACAGGGACAGGGGGGGAGACCCAGTACTTC. It encodes CASSTGTGGETQYF.

This clone was seen a few times. The chain is built from TRBV11-1 and TRBJ1-1; D remains ambiguous. The CDR3 has 13 amino acids. Germline V gene lookup returns CDR1 SGHAT and CDR2 FQDESV (reference sequence). V was pared by 1 base and J by 6 bases, with 9 bases between. The CDR3 region is CASSLVSVPEAFF. The CDR3 DNA reads TGTGCCAGCAGCTTAGTATCTGTTCCTGAAGCTTTCTTT.

The chain joins TRBV29-1 to TRBJ1-1; 7 bases fit TRBD1. The ends lost 6 bases at V and 1 base at J; junction bases unmatched: 8. Germline lookup yields CDR1 SQVTM and CDR2 ANQGSEA. There are 14 residues in the CDR3. CDR3 loop: CSVDRDKWNTEAFF. CDR3 DNA sequence: TGCAGCGTAGACAGGGACAAGTGGAACACTGAAGCTTTCTTT.

This chain uses TRBV3-1 (or the pseudogene TRBV3-2) with TRBJ2-7; 8 bases are a match to TRBD2. CDR1 and CDR2 from the germline V gene are LGHDT and YNNKEL (reference sequence). There are 15 residues in the CDR3. The V and J ends lost 1 base and 2 bases, in that order; junction bases with no gene match: 4. The CDR3 DNA follows: TGTGCCAGCAGCCAAGGACTAGCGCCAACCTACGAGCAGTACTTC. Protein sequence: CASSQGLAPTYEQYF.

The V gene is TRBV10-3, the J gene TRBJ2-7; weak D call: TRBD2 (5 bases). The germline V gene encodes CDR1 ENHRY and CDR2 SYGVKD. The CDR3 loop spans 14 amino acids. V shed 4 bases and J shed 5 bases, with 15 bases lying between them. CDR3 sequence: CAISGTPSTNEQYF. The CDR3 DNA reads as TGTGCCATCAGTGGGACTCCGTCAACCAACGAGCAGTACTTC.

The chain is built from TRBV20-1 and TRBJ2-3; D possibly corresponds to TRBD2 (7 bases). The CDR3 loop spans 14 amino acids. V lost 3 bases to trimming and J lost 6 bases, with 16 bases between them. Germline CDR1 is DFQATT and CDR2 is SNEGSKA (reference sequence). In DNA form, the CDR3 reads TGCAGTGCTAGTACGGGGGGCAGTGGGGATACGCAGTATTTT. Residues: CSASTGGSGDTQYF.

CDR3 nucleotide sequence: TGCGCCAGCAGTCAATCCGAGGAGGGAAGGGCTAATCAGCCCCAGCATTTT. This translates into CASSQSEEGRANQPQHF. The rearrangement joins TRBV23-1 to TRBJ1-5; D is undetermined. TRBV23-1 is labeled an ORF, and its function is uncertain. V lost 0 bases, J lost 4 bases, and 16 bases lay in between. The CDR3 is made up of 17 amino acids.

The chain recombines TRBV5-1 with TRBJ1-2; D is perhaps TRBD1 (6 bases). Germline CDR1 and CDR2: SGHRS and YFSETQ. Trimming cost V 6 bases and J 6 bases, with 21 bases left between them. There are 15 residues in the CDR3. The chain's CDR3 is CASTPRGAINDGYTF. The CDR3 nucleotides are TGCGCCAGCACCCCCCGGGGGGCCATAAACGATGGCTACACCTTC. Based on the CDR3 plus reference TRBV5-1 and TRBJ1-2, the full variable domain is KAGVTQTPRYLIKTRGQQVTLSCSPISGHRSVSWYQQTPGQGLQFLFEYFSETQRNKGNFPGRFSGRQFSNSRSEMNVSTLELGDSALYLCASTPRGAINDGYTFGSGTRLTVV.

CDR3 bases: TGTGCCAGCAGCTCTACCCGGGACAGGGTTTACAATGAGCAGTTCTTC. It codes for CASSSTRDRVYNEQFF. This chain joins TRBV5-8 and TRBJ2-1; 9 nucleotides line up with TRBD1. Germline V gene sequence: CDR1 SGHTS, CDR2 YDEGEE. V was pared by 3 bases and J by 4 bases, with 8 bases of the junction left unmatched. This CDR3 has 16 residues.

This clone has more than one count but fewer than ten. The V gene is TRBV5-1, the J gene TRBJ1-1, with no clear D. V gave up 1 base and J gave up 0 bases, with 7 bases separating them. Per the germline V gene, CDR1 is SGHRS and CDR2 is YFSETQ. CDR3 length: 14 amino acids. DNA of the CDR3: TGCGCCAGCAGCTTGTCCTTATTGAACACTGAAGCTTTCTTT. Protein: CASSLSLLNTEAFF. The complete variable domain, with remaining parts taken from reference TRBV5-1 and TRBJ1-1, reads KAGVTQTPRYLIKTRGQQVTLSCSPISGHRSVSWYQQTPGQGLQFLFEYFSETQRNKGNFPGRFSGRQFSNSRSEMNVSTLELGDSALYLCASSLSLLNTEAFFGQGTRLTVV.